This passage covers 21 T cell receptor beta chains from one sample sequenced in a study of cytomegalovirus exposure and HLA in healthy donors. Repertoires were generated with immunoSEQ multiplex PCR, while TCRdb's copy carries only in-frame clones and drops some. The sample carries 260,000 or so clones, around 90% recorded once. The specimen was PBMCs. These receptors were taken from a woman aged 30 to 39 in good health and CMV-seronegative.

The sample holds a few counts of this clone. As DNA, the CDR3 is TGTGCCAGCAGCGGACAACCTCGACCCTACGAGCAGTACTTC. It encodes CASSGQPRPYEQYF. The chain recombines TRBV2 with TRBJ2-7; the D gene is possibly TRBD1 (5 bases). The V end was cut by 6 bases, the J end by 2 bases, with 14 bases between. The CDR3 totals 14 residues. Per germline, CDR1 SNHLY and CDR2 FYNNEI.

This clone was counted between two and nine times. The V call is TRBV11-3, the J call TRBJ2-2, with a tentative D call TRBD2 (5 bases). Germline CDR1 reads SGHNT; CDR2 reads YENEEA. The CDR3 has 16 residues. Trimming cost V 0 bases and J 10 bases, with 18 bases left between them. The CDR3 DNA reads as TGTGCCAGCAGCTTAGAGCCTCTAGCCGGGTTTGTGGAGCTGTTTTTT. Encoded protein: CASSLEPLAGFVELFF.

J is TRBJ2-7 and V is TRBV6-5; 8 bases line up with TRBD2. Germline loops: CDR1 MNHEY, CDR2 SVGAGI. The V and J ends lost 9 bases and 7 bases, in that order; junction bases with no gene match: 11. CDR3 length: 13 residues. DNA for the CDR3: TGTGCCAGTTCATACGGGACTAGGGATGAGCAGTACTTC. Translation gives CASSYGTRDEQYF.

The V call is TRBV6-6, the J call TRBJ1-2; 8 nucleotides agree with TRBD1. V shed 6 bases, J shed 8 bases, and the junction held 14 bases outside the gene matches. This CDR3 region has 15 residues. Germline lookup yields CDR1 MNHNY and CDR2 SVGAGI (reference sequence). CDR3 region: CASSLGQGYRPGYTF. CDR3 nucleotides: TGTGCCAGCAGCCTTGGACAGGGTTATCGTCCGGGCTACACCTTC.

Here the CDR3 DNA reads TGTGCCAGCAGCTCCGCGGGGGCGGGGGAGACCCAGTACTTC. Translated: CASSSAGAGETQYF. This chain links TRBV7-3 with TRBJ2-5; D might be TRBD2 (7 bases). This CDR3 is built from 14 residues. Germline loops: CDR1 SGHTA, CDR2 FQGTGA. The V and J ends lost 4 bases and 5 bases respectively, with 14 bases between them.

The rearrangement links TRBV9 to TRBJ2-1; tentatively, D is TRBD1 or TRBD2 (6 bases each). Germline lookup yields CDR1 SGDLS and CDR2 YYNGEE. This CDR3 has 14 amino acids. Between the trimmed V and J ends, which lost 1 base and 6 bases, there was a span of 11 bases. This CDR3 reads CASSVIGGLNEQFF. The CDR3 DNA is TGTGCCAGCAGCGTAATAGGGGGACTCAATGAGCAGTTCTTC.

The V call is TRBV6-4, the J call TRBJ2-5; D might be TRBD2 (6 bases). This CDR3 is built from 14 residues. Germline V gives CDR1 MRHNA, CDR2 SNTAGT. V gave up 6 bases and J gave up 6 bases, with 17 bases separating them. DNA of the CDR3: TGTGCCAGCAGCCCCGGGGGAGACTCGCAGACCCAGTACTTC. It is translated as CASSPGGDSQTQYF.

The chain has TRBV7-2 and TRBJ2-7; no clear D. The CDR3 is 13 amino acids. CDR1 and CDR2 from the germline V gene are SGHTA and FQGNSA. Trimming cost V 2 bases and J 1 base, with 6 bases left between them. For the CDR3, the DNA is TGTGCCAGCAGCTTACAGAATTCCTACGAGCAGTACTTC. It translates to CASSLQNSYEQYF.

The chain links TRBV29-1 to TRBJ1-1; no reliable D call. Trimming shortened V by 5 bases and J by 6 bases, and 10 bases separated the two germline ends. The germline CDR1 and CDR2 sequences are SQVTM and ANQGSEA. The CDR3 spans 11 residues. This CDR3 is CSVFRAAEAFF. CDR3 in DNA: TGCAGCGTTTTCCGGGCGGCTGAAGCTTTCTTT.

On this clone: The junction and the germline gene differ at one end; a read error may be behind it. The chain combines TRBV19 with TRBJ1-3; the D gene is possibly TRBD1 (6 bases). The CDR3 covers 14 residues. Germline values: CDR1 LNHDA, CDR2 SQIVND (reference sequence). The DNA for the CDR3 is TGTGCCAGTAGTATAAGAGGGGGTGGAAGCACCATATATTTT. This gives the protein CASSIRGGGSTIYF.

The chain combines TRBV27 with TRBJ2-7; TRBD2 matches 7 bases. After removal of 4 bases from V and 3 bases from J, the junction contained 15 bases not matched to a gene. Germline CDR1 is MNHEY and CDR2 is SMNVEV (reference sequence). The CDR3 runs 17 residues. The chain's CDR3 is CASSSPSMGGRDYEQYF. The CDR3 DNA reads TGTGCCAGCAGTTCACCTAGCATGGGAGGGAGGGACTACGAGCAGTACTTC.

The CDR3 coding sequence is TGTGCCAGCTCACCGACCGGTCAAGATACGCAGTATTTT. The encoded protein is CASSPTGQDTQYF. The chain links TRBV18 to TRBJ2-3; no firm D call. The CDR3 is 13 amino acids. V lost 3 bases and J lost 5, with 9 bases in between. Germline loops: CDR1 KGHSH, CDR2 LQKENI.

A remark on this clone: The identical CDR3 is also encoded by other nucleotide sequences in the sample. The chain has TRBV27 and TRBJ2-1; D is possibly TRBD2 (6 bases). From germline, CDR1 is MNHEY and CDR2 SMNVEV (reference sequence). V was cut by 2 bases and J by 0 bases, with 8 bases left in between. This CDR3 has 15 residues. Here the CDR3 reads CASSLAGSSYNEQFF. Here the CDR3 DNA reads TGTGCCAGCAGTTTAGCGGGGAGCTCCTACAATGAGCAGTTCTTC.

The chain couples TRBV14 to TRBJ1-1; D unresolved. Trimming took off 6 bases at V and 4 bases at J, with 9 bases between the two ends. The length of the CDR3 is 12 residues. The germline CDR1 and CDR2 sequences are SGHDN and FVKESK. The CDR3 spells CASRKASTEAFF. The CDR3 nucleotides read TGTGCCAGCAGAAAAGCCAGCACTGAAGCTTTCTTT.

This chain joins TRBV28 and TRBJ1-3, with D possibly being TRBD1 (6 bases). The CDR3 contains 15 residues. Germline CDR1 MDHEN, CDR2 SYDVKM. The V end was cut by 3 bases, the J end by 4 bases, with 13 bases between. CDR3 coding DNA: TGTGCCAGCAGTTTTAGGGGGGTCACCGGAAACACCATATATTTT. Amino acid sequence: CASSFRGVTGNTIYF.

The chain joins TRBV7-9 to TRBJ1-4, with D perhaps TRBD1 (5 bases). The CDR3 spans 13 residues. The germline V gene has CDR1 SEHNR and CDR2 FQNEAQ (reference sequence). V dropped 5 bases and J dropped 6 bases, with 10 bases sitting between them. CDR3 sequence (DNA): TGTGCCAGCAGCCCTAGGGGCTATGAAAAACTGTTTTTT. It encodes CASSPRGYEKLFF.

This clone has only one observation. The V and J genes are TRBV19 and TRBJ2-2; 13 bases are a match to TRBD2. From germline, CDR1 is LNHDA and CDR2 SQIVND (reference sequence). J gave up 4 bases and V 4 bases, and 6 bases lay outside the gene matches. This CDR3 is built from 17 residues. The CDR3: CASSKRTSGRFTGELFF. The CDR3 nucleotides are TGTGCCAGTAGTAAACGGACTAGCGGGAGATTCACCGGGGAGCTGTTTTTT.

This clone was seen only a few times. The rearrangement links TRBV7-2 to TRBJ1-2, with no clear D. This CDR3 spans 15 amino acids. Trimming removed 1 base from V and 2 bases from J, with 11 bases in between. Germline CDR1 is SGHTA and CDR2 is FQGNSA. CDR3 DNA sequence: TGTGCCAGCAGCTTAGGACCGGGTCAGAACTATGGCTACACCTTC. Amino acid sequence: CASSLGPGQNYGYTF. The variable domain in full, completed from reference TRBV7-2 and TRBJ1-2, reads GAGVSQSPSNKVTEKGKDVELRCDPISGHTALYWYRQSLGQGLEFLIYFQGNSAPDKSGLPSDRFSAERTGGSVSTLTIQRTQQEDSAVYLCASSLGPGQNYGYTFGSGTRLTVV.

The V gene is TRBV19, the J gene TRBJ1-5; D gene unclear. Trimming cost V 4 bases and J 3 bases, with 7 bases left between them. Per the germline V gene, CDR1 is LNHDA and CDR2 is SQIVND (reference sequence). CDR3 length equals 13 residues. CDR3 in amino acids: CASSRELNQPQHF. DNA of the CDR3: TGTGCCAGTAGTAGGGAACTCAATCAGCCCCAGCATTTT.

The chain couples TRBV27 to TRBJ2-1; D not resolved. Per the germline V gene, CDR1 is MNHEY and CDR2 is SMNVEV (reference sequence). This CDR3 is 16 amino acids long. V dropped 2 bases and J dropped 7 bases, with 18 bases sitting between them. This CDR3 reads CASSLGAGPAWNEQFF. The CDR3 DNA reads as TGTGCCAGCAGTTTAGGTGCAGGCCCCGCTTGGAATGAGCAGTTCTTC.

This chain uses TRBV6-6 with TRBJ1-5, with 9 nucleotides matching TRBD1. Germline CDR1 MNHNY, CDR2 SVGAGI (reference sequence). The CDR3 sequence is 14 residues long. V lost 6 bases and J lost 6; bases outside the gene matches: 6. The chain's CDR3 is CASSFTGGTQPQHF. The CDR3 DNA is TGTGCCAGCAGCTTTACAGGGGGCACTCAGCCCCAGCATTTT.